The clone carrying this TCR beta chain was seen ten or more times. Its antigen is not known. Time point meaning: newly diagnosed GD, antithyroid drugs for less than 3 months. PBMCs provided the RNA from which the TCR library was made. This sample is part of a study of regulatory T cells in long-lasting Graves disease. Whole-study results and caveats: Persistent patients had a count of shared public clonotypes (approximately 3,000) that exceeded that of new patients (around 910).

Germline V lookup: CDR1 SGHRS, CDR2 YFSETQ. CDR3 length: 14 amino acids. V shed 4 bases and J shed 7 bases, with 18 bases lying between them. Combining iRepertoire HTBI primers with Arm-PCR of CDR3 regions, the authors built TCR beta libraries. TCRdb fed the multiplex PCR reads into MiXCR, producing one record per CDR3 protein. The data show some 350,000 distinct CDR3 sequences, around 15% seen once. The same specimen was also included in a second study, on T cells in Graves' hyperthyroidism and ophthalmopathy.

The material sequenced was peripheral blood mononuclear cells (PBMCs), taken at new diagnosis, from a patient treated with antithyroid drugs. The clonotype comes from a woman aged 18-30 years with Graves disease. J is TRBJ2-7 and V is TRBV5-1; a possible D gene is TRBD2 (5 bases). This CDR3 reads CASSTIPGSGEQYF. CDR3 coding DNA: TGCGCCAGCAGCACGATACCGGGATCGGGTGAGCAGTACTTC. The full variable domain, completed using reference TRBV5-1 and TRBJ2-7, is KAGVTQTPRYLIKTRGQQVTLSCSPISGHRSVSWYQQTPGQGLQFLFEYFSETQRNKGNFPGRFSGRQFSNSRSEMNVSTLELGDSALYLCASSTIPGSGEQYFGPGTRLTVT.